The 14 T cell receptor beta chains reported below all come from one sample, sequenced in a study of T cell clusters in autoimmune cytopenias (dated by TCRdb to about 2019). Per sample, approximately 250 ng of peripheral blood genomic DNA, approximately 38,000 genome equivalents, was used for TRB amplification. The sample was run on an Illumina MiSeq. TRB rearrangements were amplified by multiplex PCR using a touch-down protocol with TRB-A and TRB-B primer pools mixed in one tube. TCRdb reprocessed the reads and provides one entry for every CDR3 protein sequence; no DNA is given. Per the sample table, the count is over 7,000 distinct CDR3 sequences. 3.1% of the sample belongs to the ten largest clones. Sequencing was done on a sample of peripheral blood. The receptors stem from a human donor with an autoimmune cytopenia or autoimmune hepatitis (not recorded which).

V and J are TRBV19 and TRBJ2-1; lacking DNA, the TRBD1 call made by TCRdb goes unchecked. Germline CDR1 and CDR2: LNHDA and SQIVND (reference sequence). The CDR3 is made up of 15 amino acids. CDR3 region: CASSKGTGDFFEQFF. The variable domain in full, with the rest retrieved from reference TRBV19 and TRBJ2-1, is DGGITQSPKYLFRKEGQNVTLSCEQNLNHDAMYWYRQDPGQGLRLIYYSQIVNDFQKGDIAEGYSVSREKKESFPLTVTSAQKNPTAFYLCASSKGTGDFFEQFFGPGTRLTVL.

The chain links TRBV4-3 to TRBJ2-5; TCRdb indicates TRBD1, and absent DNA this call remains unverified. There are 15 residues in the CDR3. The germline gives CDR1 LGHNA, CDR2 YSLEER. The CDR3 reads CASSHGTGSQETQYF.

This chain joins TRBV6-1 and TRBJ2-7; TCRdb calls TRBD2, which cannot be checked without DNA. The CDR3 contains 14 residues. Looked up from germline, CDR1 is MNHNS and CDR2 is SASEGT. CDR3 sequence reads: CASGGGTVLYEQYF.

This clonotype is labeled medium-sized based on frequency. The chain is built from TRBV29-1 and TRBJ2-5; TCRdb calls TRBD1, which cannot be checked without DNA. The germline V gene encodes CDR1 SQVTM and CDR2 ANQGSEA. CDR3 length: 13 amino acids. The CDR3: CSVGTGRPETQYF.

The rearrangement uses TRBV5-6 and TRBJ2-2; TCRdb names TRBD1, which stays unverified in the absence of DNA. Germline V gene data show CDR1 as SGHDT and CDR2 as YYEEEE. The CDR3 covers 16 residues. This CDR3 reads CASSSAGTGAPGVLFF. The full variable domain, in which reference TRBV5-6 and TRBJ2-2 provide the parts outside the CDR3, is DAGVTQSPTHLIKTRGQQVTLRCSPKSGHDTVSWYQQALGQGPQFIFQYYEEEERQRGNFPDRFSGHQFPNYSSELNVNALLLGDSALYLCASSSAGTGAPGVLFFGEGSRLTVL.

This rearrangement joins TRBV19 to TRBJ1-5; TCRdb reports TRBD1, a call that lacks DNA to check it against. CDR3 size: 15 residues. In germline, CDR1 is LNHDA, CDR2 SQIVND (reference sequence). CDR3 region: CASSIGTGYNQPQHF. Drawing the rest from reference TRBV19 and TRBJ1-5, the complete variable domain is DGGITQSPKYLFRKEGQNVTLSCEQNLNHDAMYWYRQDPGQGLRLIYYSQIVNDFQKGDIAEGYSVSREKKESFPLTVTSAQKNPTAFYLCASSIGTGYNQPQHFGDGTRLSIL.

This clonotype ranks as medium-sized (0.01 to 0.1%) in terms of frequency. The chain combines TRBV19 with TRBJ1-1; TCRdb reports TRBD1, a call that lacks DNA to check it against. The germline gives CDR1 LNHDA, CDR2 SQIVND (reference sequence). The CDR3 sequence is 14 residues long. The chain's CDR3 is CASSITGGGTEAFF.

This chain connects TRBV29-1 to TRBJ2-1; TCRdb indicates TRBD2, and absent DNA this call remains unverified. Germline V gives CDR1 SQVTM, CDR2 ANQGSEA. The CDR3 spans 18 residues. The chain's CDR3 is CSVDLGLAGVPGYNEQFF.

V usage is TRBV5-4 and J usage is TRBJ1-3; no DNA is available, so the TRBD1 call from TCRdb remains unchecked. Germline V lookup: CDR1 SGHNT, CDR2 YYREEE (reference sequence). This CDR3 region has 14 residues. The CDR3 here is CASSPSGQGNTIYF.

The rearrangement links TRBV20-1 to TRBJ2-2; as DNA is missing, the TRBD1 call by TCRdb cannot be tested. CDR3 length equals 16 residues. Germline V gives CDR1 DFQATT, CDR2 SNEGSKA (reference sequence). CDR3 region: CSARDNRRGYTGELFF.

The rearrangement joins TRBV5-6 to TRBJ2-1; TCRdb selects TRBD2, and the lack of DNA leaves this call unchecked. Germline CDR1 and CDR2: SGHDT and YYEEEE. The CDR3 contains 15 residues. This CDR3 reads CASSLDGGRVYEQFF.

This chain joins TRBV25-1 and TRBJ1-1; TCRdb proposes TRBD1, but this gene call is untestable without DNA. Germline V gene sequence: CDR1 MGHDK, CDR2 SYGVNS. The CDR3 has 14 amino acids. CDR3 amino acids: CASRERGGDAEAFF.

This chain joins TRBV29-1 and TRBJ2-1; TCRdb's D gene call, TRBD1, goes unchecked for lack of DNA. CDR3 size: 13 residues. Germline CDR1 SQVTM, CDR2 ANQGSEA. CDR3 residues: CSVGDRGHNEQFF.

This clonotype is medium-sized by frequency. V and J are TRBV30 and TRBJ1-1. Germline assignment: CDR1 GTSNPN and CDR2 SVGIG (reference sequence). The CDR3 has 15 residues. The chain's CDR3 is CAWSLYLSRNTEAFF.